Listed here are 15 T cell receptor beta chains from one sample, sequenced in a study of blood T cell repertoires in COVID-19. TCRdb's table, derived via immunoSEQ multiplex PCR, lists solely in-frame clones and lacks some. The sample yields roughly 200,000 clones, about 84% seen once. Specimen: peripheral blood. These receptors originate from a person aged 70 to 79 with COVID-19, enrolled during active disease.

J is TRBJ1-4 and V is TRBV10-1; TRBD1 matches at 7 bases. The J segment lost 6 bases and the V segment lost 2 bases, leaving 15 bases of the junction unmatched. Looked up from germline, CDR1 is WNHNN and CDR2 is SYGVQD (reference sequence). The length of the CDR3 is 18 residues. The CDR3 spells CASSETGVLWKGDEKLFF. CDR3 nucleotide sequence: TGCGCCAGCAGTGAGACAGGGGTTTTATGGAAGGGGGATGAAAAACTGTTTTTT.

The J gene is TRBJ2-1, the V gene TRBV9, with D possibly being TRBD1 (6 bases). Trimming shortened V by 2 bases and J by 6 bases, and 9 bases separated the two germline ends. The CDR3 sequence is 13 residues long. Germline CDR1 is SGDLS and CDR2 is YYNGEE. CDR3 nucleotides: TGTGCCAGCAGCGTGCAGGGGTTCAATGAGCAGTTCTTC. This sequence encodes CASSVQGFNEQFF.

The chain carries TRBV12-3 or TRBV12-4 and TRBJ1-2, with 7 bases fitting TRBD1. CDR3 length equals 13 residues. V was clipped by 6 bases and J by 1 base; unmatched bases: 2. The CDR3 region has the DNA TGTGCCAGCAGGGGGGACAGTAACTATGGCTACACCTTC. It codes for CASRGDSNYGYTF.

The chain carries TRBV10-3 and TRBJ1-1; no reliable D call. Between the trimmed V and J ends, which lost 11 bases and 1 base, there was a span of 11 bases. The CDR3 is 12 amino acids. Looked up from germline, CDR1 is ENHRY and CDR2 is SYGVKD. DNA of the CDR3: TGTGCCGCTCGAGAGGGGAACACTGAAGCTTTCTTT. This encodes CAAREGNTEAFF.

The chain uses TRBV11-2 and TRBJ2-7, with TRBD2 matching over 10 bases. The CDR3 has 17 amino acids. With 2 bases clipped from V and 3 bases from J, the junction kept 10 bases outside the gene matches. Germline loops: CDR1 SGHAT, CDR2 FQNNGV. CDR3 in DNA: TGTGCCAGCAGCTTATTTGCTAGCGGGAGCCGTAGCTACGAGCAGTACTTC. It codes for CASSLFASGSRSYEQYF.

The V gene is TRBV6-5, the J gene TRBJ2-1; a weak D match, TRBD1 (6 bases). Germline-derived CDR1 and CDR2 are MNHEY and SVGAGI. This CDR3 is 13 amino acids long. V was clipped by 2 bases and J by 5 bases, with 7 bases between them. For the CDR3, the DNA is TGTGCCAGCAGTTACAACAGGGACAATGAGCAGTTCTTC. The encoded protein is CASSYNRDNEQFF.

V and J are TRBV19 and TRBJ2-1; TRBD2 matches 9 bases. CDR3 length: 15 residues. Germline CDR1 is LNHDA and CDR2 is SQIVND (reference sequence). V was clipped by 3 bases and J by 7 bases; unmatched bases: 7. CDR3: CASSILAGARNEQFF. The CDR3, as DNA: TGTGCCAGTAGTATCTTAGCGGGAGCCAGGAATGAGCAGTTCTTC.

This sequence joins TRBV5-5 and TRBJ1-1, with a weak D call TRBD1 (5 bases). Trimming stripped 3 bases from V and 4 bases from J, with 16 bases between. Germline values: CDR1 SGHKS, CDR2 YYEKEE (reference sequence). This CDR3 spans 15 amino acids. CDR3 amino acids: CASSYRKGEATEAFF. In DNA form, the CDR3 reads TGTGCCAGCAGCTACCGAAAAGGGGAGGCCACTGAAGCTTTCTTT.

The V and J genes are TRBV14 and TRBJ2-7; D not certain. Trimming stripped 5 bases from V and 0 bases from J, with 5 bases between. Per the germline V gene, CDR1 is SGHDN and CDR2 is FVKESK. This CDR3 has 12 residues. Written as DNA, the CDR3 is TGTGCCAGCAGCTATAGCTCCTACGAGCAGTACTTC. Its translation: CASSYSSYEQYF.

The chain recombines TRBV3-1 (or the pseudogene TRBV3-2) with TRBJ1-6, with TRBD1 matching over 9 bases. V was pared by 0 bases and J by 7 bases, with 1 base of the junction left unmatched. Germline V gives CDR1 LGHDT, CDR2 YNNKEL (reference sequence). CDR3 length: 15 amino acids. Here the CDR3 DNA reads TGTGCCAGCAGCCAAGATGGGACAGGGAATTCACCCCTCCACTTT. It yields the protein CASSQDGTGNSPLHF.

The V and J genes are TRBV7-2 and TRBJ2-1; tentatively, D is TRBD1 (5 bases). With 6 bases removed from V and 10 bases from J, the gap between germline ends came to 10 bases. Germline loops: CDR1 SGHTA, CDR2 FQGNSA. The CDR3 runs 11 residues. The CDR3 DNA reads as TGTGCCAGCAGAACCCGACAGGAGCAGTTCTTC. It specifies CASRTRQEQFF.

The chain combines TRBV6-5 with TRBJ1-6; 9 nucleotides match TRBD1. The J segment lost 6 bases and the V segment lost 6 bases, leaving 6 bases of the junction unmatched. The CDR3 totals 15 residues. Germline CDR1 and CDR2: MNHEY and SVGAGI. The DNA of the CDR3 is TGTGCCAGCAGAAATCCGGGACAGGGTAATTCACCCCTCCACTTT. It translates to CASRNPGQGNSPLHF.

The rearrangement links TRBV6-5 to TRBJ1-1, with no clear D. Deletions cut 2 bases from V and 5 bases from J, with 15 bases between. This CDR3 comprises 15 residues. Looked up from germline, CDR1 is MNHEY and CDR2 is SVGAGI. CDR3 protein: CASSYPKDAGTEAFF. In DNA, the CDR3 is TGTGCCAGCAGTTACCCAAAGGACGCGGGGACTGAAGCTTTCTTT.

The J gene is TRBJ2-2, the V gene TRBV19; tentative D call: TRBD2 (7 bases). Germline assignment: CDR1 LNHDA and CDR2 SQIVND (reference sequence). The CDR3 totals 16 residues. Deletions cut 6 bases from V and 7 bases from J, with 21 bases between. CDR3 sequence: CASSPKGGAGYGELFF. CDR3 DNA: TGTGCCAGTAGCCCAAAAGGGGGGGCGGGCTACGGGGAGCTGTTTTTT.

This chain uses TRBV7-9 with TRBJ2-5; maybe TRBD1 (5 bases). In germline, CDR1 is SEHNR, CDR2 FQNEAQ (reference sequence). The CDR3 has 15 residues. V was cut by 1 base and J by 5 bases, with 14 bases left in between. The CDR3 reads CASSLETGERETQYF. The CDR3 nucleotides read TGTGCCAGCAGCTTAGAAACAGGAGAAAGGGAGACCCAGTACTTC.